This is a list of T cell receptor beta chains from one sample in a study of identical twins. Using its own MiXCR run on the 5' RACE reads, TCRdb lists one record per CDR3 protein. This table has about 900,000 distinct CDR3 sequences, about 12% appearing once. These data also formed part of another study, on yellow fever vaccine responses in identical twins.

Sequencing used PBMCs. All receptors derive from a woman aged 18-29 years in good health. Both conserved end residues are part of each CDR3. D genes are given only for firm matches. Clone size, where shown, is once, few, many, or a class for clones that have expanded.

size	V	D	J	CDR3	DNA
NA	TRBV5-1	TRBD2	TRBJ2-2	CASSLVAGGAGELFF	TGCGCCAGCAGCTTGGTCGCGGGAGGAGCCGGGGAGCTGTTTTTT
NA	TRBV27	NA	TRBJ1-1	CASRLRGYPEAFF	TGTGCCAGCAGACTCAGGGGATACCCTGAAGCTTTCTTT
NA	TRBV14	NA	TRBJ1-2	CASSQVPVGGYTF	TGTGCCAGCAGCCAAGTCCCAGTCGGTGGCTACACCTTC
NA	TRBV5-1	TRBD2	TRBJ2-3	CASSLAASGTTDTQYF	TGCGCCAGCAGCTTGGCCGCTAGCGGGACCACAGATACGCAGTATTTT
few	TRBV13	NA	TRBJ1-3	CASSTAPGASGNTIYF	TGTGCCAGCAGCACGGCCCCGGGGGCCTCTGGAAACACCATATATTTT
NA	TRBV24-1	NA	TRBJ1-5	CATSGQGSPPQHF	TGTGCCACCAGTGGTCAGGGATCGCCGCCCCAGCATTTT
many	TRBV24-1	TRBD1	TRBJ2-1	CATSESGQGINEQFF	TGTGCCACCAGTGAGTCTGGACAGGGGATCAATGAGCAGTTCTTC
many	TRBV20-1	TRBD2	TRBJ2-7	CSARGREDYEQYF	TGCAGTGCTAGAGGGCGGGAGGACTACGAGCAGTACTTC
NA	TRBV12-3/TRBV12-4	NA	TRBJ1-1	CASTPYGQANTEAFF	TGTGCCAGCACCCCTTACGGGCAGGCTAACACTGAAGCTTTCTTT
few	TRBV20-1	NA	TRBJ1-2	CSARDGTANYGYTF	TGCAGTGCTAGAGATGGAACGGCTAACTATGGCTACACCTTC
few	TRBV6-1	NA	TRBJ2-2	CASSERTSNTGELFF	TGTGCCAGCAGTGAAAGGACTTCCAACACCGGGGAGCTGTTTTTT
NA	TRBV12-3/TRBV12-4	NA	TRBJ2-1	CASSTVREGNEQFF	TGTGCCAGCAGTACGGTACGGGAAGGTAATGAGCAGTTCTTC
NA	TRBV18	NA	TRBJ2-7	CASSPVGPAYEQYF	TGTGCCAGCTCACCGGTTGGTCCTGCCTACGAGCAGTACTTC
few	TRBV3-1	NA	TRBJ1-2	CASSPTVETPRAGYTF	TGTGCCAGCAGCCCCACTGTTGAGACACCCCGGGCCGGCTACACCTTC
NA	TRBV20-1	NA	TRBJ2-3	CSARPGPTDTQYF	TGCAGTGCTAGGCCGGGCCCCACAGATACGCAGTATTTT
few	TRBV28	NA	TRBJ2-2	CASMHRGSVNTGELFF	TGTGCCAGCATGCATAGGGGGAGTGTGAACACCGGGGAGCTGTTTTTT
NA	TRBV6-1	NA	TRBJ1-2	CASMSAMGLANYGYTF	TGTGCCAGCATGAGTGCAATGGGGCTGGCTAACTATGGCTACACCTTC
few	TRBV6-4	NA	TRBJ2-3	CASSESTGSDTQYF	TGTGCCAGCAGTGAGTCCACAGGGTCAGATACGCAGTATTTT
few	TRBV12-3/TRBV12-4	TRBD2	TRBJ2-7	CASTKGSSGSDEQYF	TGTGCCAGCACCAAGGGGTCCAGCGGGAGTGATGAGCAGTACTTC
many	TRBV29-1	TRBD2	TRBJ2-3	CSVDGTSGTDTQYF	TGCAGCGTTGACGGGACTAGCGGAACAGATACGCAGTATTTT
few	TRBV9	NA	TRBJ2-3	CASSVASGTSDTQYF	TGTGCCAGCAGCGTAGCCAGCGGCACCTCAGATACGCAGTATTTT
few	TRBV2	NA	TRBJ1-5	CASSDSGDQPQHF	TGTGCCAGCAGTGATTCGGGGGATCAGCCCCAGCATTTT